A selection of T cell receptor beta chains follows, all from one sample in a study of T cell responses to AZD1222 COVID-19 vaccine. The method was immunoSEQ multiplex PCR; TCRdb's version includes in-frame clones alone and lacks a portion of them. Of roughly 140,000 clones listed, about 87% were seen once; the top ten hold about 3.3%. The sequencing here drew on peripheral blood, taken on day 0 of MenACWY control vaccination. Receptors were obtained from an adult in good health. The CDR3 runs from the conserved cysteine through the conserved F or W. D genes are given only for firm matches. Clone sizes are given selectively: once, few, many, or a class where the clone is expanded.

TGTGCCAGCAGTGGGGGTGCGAATCAGCCCCAGCATTTT CASSGGANQPQHF TRBJ1-5 TRBV2 NA NA
TGTGCCAGCAGTCCCTTGGCGAGCTCCTATAATTCACCCCTCCACTTT CASSPLASSYNSPLHF TRBJ1-6 TRBV6-2/TRBV6-3 NA NA
TGTGCCAGCAGTTATAGAGATCAGTATAATTCACCCCTCCACTTT CASSYRDQYNSPLHF TRBJ1-6 TRBV6-6 NA NA
TGTGCCAGCAGTTGGGTTTTAAGGGGCACTGAAGCTTTCTTT CASSWVLRGTEAFF TRBJ1-1 TRBV6-2/TRBV6-3 NA NA
TGCAGCGCCATAAGGGGCAGGGGCTATGGCTACACCTTC CSAIRGRGYGYTF TRBJ1-2 TRBV29-1 few NA
TGTGCCAGCAGTTACCGGGGTTGGACTGAAGCTTTCTTT CASSYRGWTEAFF TRBJ1-1 TRBV6-5 NA NA
TGTGCCACCAGCAGAGAGGGGCTCACAGTGACCTACGAGCAGTACTTC CATSREGLTVTYEQYF TRBJ2-7 TRBV15 NA NA
TGTGCCAGCAAAATAGCGGGAGGGCTCTACAATGAGCAGTTCTTC CASKIAGGLYNEQFF TRBJ2-1 TRBV2 NA TRBD2
TGTGCTAGTGGTCCAGGACGATCCGATGAAAAACTGTTTTTT CASGPGRSDEKLFF TRBJ1-4 TRBV12-5 NA NA
TGCGCCAGCAGCTTGGGCCAGGGTTCTCAGTATGGCTACACCTTC CASSLGQGSQYGYTF TRBJ1-2 TRBV5-1 NA NA
TGTGCCAGTAGTATAATTGAAGGCGTAGCTTTCTTT CASSIIEGVAFF TRBJ1-1 TRBV19 NA NA
TGTGCCAGCAGTAATCTTGGCCGGGACGCTTTCTTT CASSNLGRDAFF TRBJ1-1 TRBV6-5 once NA
TGTGCCACCAGTGCCTCGACCCGGGACAGGGTCAGTGGCTACACCTTC CATSASTRDRVSGYTF TRBJ1-2 TRBV24-1 NA TRBD1
TGCGCCAGCACCCGGACTGGCGGGAGACTCAATGAGCAGTTCTTC CASTRTGGRLNEQFF TRBJ2-1 TRBV5-1 once TRBD2
TGCGCCAGCAGCTTGGAAGGGGGGGCTGGCCACGAGCAGTACTTC CASSLEGGAGHEQYF TRBJ2-7 TRBV5-1 few NA
TGTGCCAGCAGTTACGACGGGACCCAAAACATTCAGTACTTC CASSYDGTQNIQYF TRBJ2-4 TRBV6-2/TRBV6-3 NA NA
TGTGCCAGCAGCTTGGCCGATACGCAGTATTTT CASSLADTQYF TRBJ2-3 TRBV5-4 NA NA
TGTGCCAGCAGCCCTACTGGACAGGGAGGAAACACCATATATTTT CASSPTGQGGNTIYF TRBJ1-3 TRBV7-9 few TRBD1
TGTGCCAGCAGCCCCGACAGGGTGAACTATGGCTACACCTTC CASSPDRVNYGYTF TRBJ1-2 TRBV6-5 NA TRBD1
TGTGCCATCAGTGAGCATAACTATGGCTACACCTTC CAISEHNYGYTF TRBJ1-2 TRBV10-3 NA NA
TGTGCCAGCGGCAGGGGATATGGCTACACCTTC CASGRGYGYTF TRBJ1-2 TRBV12-3/TRBV12-4 NA NA
TGTGCCTGGAGCCCGGGGTGGACCTACGAGCAGTACTTC CAWSPGWTYEQYF TRBJ2-7 TRBV30 NA NA
TGTGCCAGCAGCTTGGGAGCCCGCTACACCTTC CASSLGARYTF TRBJ1-2 TRBV11-2 NA NA
TGTGCCAGCAGCTTACGCCGTAATTCACCCCTCCACTTT CASSLRRNSPLHF TRBJ1-6 TRBV7-3 NA NA
TGTGCCAGCAGCTCATCAGGGGTCAGGAGCACCATATATTTT CASSSSGVRSTIYF TRBJ1-3 TRBV5-6 NA NA
TGCGCCAGCAGCCCCTCCGGGACTAAGGATGAGCAGTTCTTC CASSPSGTKDEQFF TRBJ2-1 TRBV5-1 NA TRBD2
TGTGCTAGCAGCTTAGGTGGGGACAGCACAGATACGCAGTATTTT CASSLGGDSTDTQYF TRBJ2-3 TRBV7-7 NA NA
TGTGCCAGTGGACAGGGCGAGGGCTACACCTTC CASGQGEGYTF TRBJ1-2 TRBV19 NA TRBD1
TGTGCCAGCGGCTTGGCTCAGAGTAGCTACAATGAGCAGTTCTTC CASGLAQSSYNEQFF TRBJ2-1 TRBV13 NA NA
TGTGCCACCAGCAGAGATTGGAGAGGAGGGGAGCGAAGCCAGCCCCAGCATTTT CATSRDWRGGERSQPQHF TRBJ1-5 TRBV15 NA NA
TGTGCCAGCAGCCCCCCGAGACTGAACACCGGGGAGCTGTTTTTT CASSPPRLNTGELFF TRBJ2-2 TRBV27 NA NA
TGTGCCAGCAGCCAATCGCACGGCCGGCAATCACCCCTCCACTTT CASSQSHGRQSPLHF TRBJ1-6 TRBV3-1/TRBV3-2 few NA
TGTGCCAGCAGCCTCGGGGGTGCGGGGGTAAAAGAGACCCAGTACTTC CASSLGGAGVKETQYF TRBJ2-5 TRBV7-3 NA TRBD2
TGCAGCATCAGACAGAGAGCCTTCGGATCGAGCTCCTACGAGCAGTACTTC CSIRQRAFGSSSYEQYF TRBJ2-7 TRBV29-1 NA NA
TGTGCCAGCAGCCCCATTGGGGGCTACGAGCAGTACTTC CASSPIGGYEQYF TRBJ2-7 TRBV11-2 once NA
TGCGCCAGCAGCTTGACTAGCGGGGGGTCCTACAATGAGCAGTTCTTC CASSLTSGGSYNEQFF TRBJ2-1 TRBV5-1 NA TRBD2
TGTGCCTGGAGCCTGGGGGCGCGGGTTGCCGAAGCTTTCTTT CAWSLGARVAEAFF TRBJ1-1 TRBV30 once NA
TGTGCCTGGAGTGTACGGGGAGGAACTGAAGCTTTCTTT CAWSVRGGTEAFF TRBJ1-1 TRBV30 NA NA
TGTGCCAGCAGTGACGGAGACACCGGGGAGCTGTTTTTT CASSDGDTGELFF TRBJ2-2 TRBV2 few NA
TGTGCCAGCAGCATAAGGGACAGGGGTTATAGCAATCAGCCCCAGCATTTT CASSIRDRGYSNQPQHF TRBJ1-5 TRBV2 NA TRBD1
TGTGCCAGCAGCCCTGGACTGTCTTCCTACGAGCAGTACTTC CASSPGLSSYEQYF TRBJ2-7 TRBV11-3 NA NA
TGTGCCAGTAGTATCGGCAGTGACTATGGCTACACCTTC CASSIGSDYGYTF TRBJ1-2 TRBV19 NA NA
TGTGCCAGCAGCCGGGACTATATCACGAATACGCAGTATTTT CASSRDYITNTQYF TRBJ2-3 TRBV3-1/TRBV3-2 once TRBD2
TGTGCCAGCAGCCAACCAGGGACAGGGAGGACGGAGACCCAGTACTTC CASSQPGTGRTETQYF TRBJ2-5 TRBV3-1/TRBV3-2 NA TRBD1
TGCAGCGTTGAACCCATAGGCGGTAATGAAAAACTGTTTTTT CSVEPIGGNEKLFF TRBJ1-4 TRBV29-1 NA NA